The rows below give T cell receptor beta chains drawn from one sample of a study of T cell responses to AZD1222 COVID-19 vaccine. Using immunoSEQ multiplex PCR, the repertoire was profiled, and TCRdb retains in-frame clones only, with some absent. The sample carries about 100,000 clones, around 89% recorded once. The sample here was peripheral blood, taken on day 0 of AZD1222 vaccination. Every receptor here comes from an adult in good health. Each CDR3 is given with its conserved first and last residue. Fields, in order: J gene, V gene, CDR3 protein.

j_gene: TRBJ2-1; v_gene: TRBV5-5; CDR3aa: CASSSGSSYNEQFF
j_gene: TRBJ2-1; v_gene: TRBV27; CDR3aa: CASSRQNNEQFF
j_gene: TRBJ2-7; v_gene: TRBV6-5; CDR3aa: CASSLGQGERVEQYF
j_gene: TRBJ1-2; v_gene: TRBV27; CDR3aa: CASSWDRRNYGYTF
j_gene: TRBJ1-2; v_gene: TRBV5-6; CDR3aa: CASSPDPLRVPVANYGYTF
j_gene: TRBJ2-7; v_gene: TRBV6-2/TRBV6-3; CDR3aa: CASSYSGEQYF
j_gene: TRBJ2-3; v_gene: TRBV7-2; CDR3aa: CASSFYTDTQYF
j_gene: TRBJ1-3; v_gene: TRBV7-9; CDR3aa: CASSFGDRAYGNTIYF
j_gene: TRBJ1-1; v_gene: TRBV27; CDR3aa: CASSAGWRDTEAFF
j_gene: TRBJ2-3; v_gene: TRBV6-2/TRBV6-3; CDR3aa: CASSYGQGVPPQYF
j_gene: TRBJ1-1; v_gene: TRBV21-1; CDR3aa: CASSTTPTGPRNTEAFF
j_gene: TRBJ1-2; v_gene: TRBV28; CDR3aa: CASSTLRQGPNYGYTF
j_gene: TRBJ1-2; v_gene: TRBV30; CDR3aa: CAWSVPLNYGYTF
j_gene: TRBJ2-7; v_gene: TRBV6-2/TRBV6-3; CDR3aa: CASSSISYEQYF
j_gene: TRBJ2-1; v_gene: TRBV7-2; CDR3aa: CASSSPDRGLDEQFF
j_gene: TRBJ1-1; v_gene: TRBV5-5; CDR3aa: CASSLNTEAFF
j_gene: TRBJ2-5; v_gene: TRBV5-8; CDR3aa: CASTIGTSGQETQYF
j_gene: TRBJ1-1; v_gene: TRBV4-3; CDR3aa: CASSQGIGGRGAEAFF
j_gene: TRBJ1-5; v_gene: TRBV19; CDR3aa: CASSIEGTGRRGRNQPQHF
j_gene: TRBJ2-1; v_gene: TRBV7-9; CDR3aa: CASSLVGGVSYNEQFF
j_gene: TRBJ2-3; v_gene: TRBV5-1; CDR3aa: CASTRGERGTDTQYF
j_gene: TRBJ2-1; v_gene: TRBV5-8; CDR3aa: CASSPPGTGKHNEQFF
j_gene: TRBJ1-3; v_gene: TRBV11-2; CDR3aa: CASSPPGSAGNTIYF
j_gene: TRBJ2-1; v_gene: TRBV7-8; CDR3aa: CASSHRRYEQFF
j_gene: TRBJ2-1; v_gene: TRBV30; CDR3aa: CAWMEVAGVDEQFF
j_gene: TRBJ2-7; v_gene: TRBV27; CDR3aa: CASRPSDSYEQYF
j_gene: TRBJ1-2; v_gene: TRBV27; CDR3aa: CASSLGRGRFDYGYTF
j_gene: TRBJ1-2; v_gene: TRBV5-6; CDR3aa: CASSTRGENYGYTF
j_gene: TRBJ2-1; v_gene: TRBV30; CDR3aa: CAWRKKSSYNEQFF
j_gene: TRBJ2-7; v_gene: TRBV7-7; CDR3aa: CASSQGLAGNSYEQYF
j_gene: TRBJ1-2; v_gene: TRBV5-3; CDR3aa: CARSSGKTGGSANYGYTF
j_gene: TRBJ2-7; v_gene: TRBV24-1; CDR3aa: CATSDYYEQYF
j_gene: TRBJ2-1; v_gene: TRBV5-6; CDR3aa: CATLGLGSGEQFF
j_gene: TRBJ1-4; v_gene: TRBV30; CDR3aa: CAWTRTGVNEKLFF
j_gene: TRBJ1-3; v_gene: TRBV7-2; CDR3aa: CASSFQTGTGNTIYF
j_gene: TRBJ1-4; v_gene: TRBV9; CDR3aa: CASSVGQYFEKLFF
j_gene: TRBJ1-1; v_gene: TRBV6-1; CDR3aa: CASSEVGDTEAFF
j_gene: TRBJ2-7; v_gene: TRBV7-2; CDR3aa: CASSTQSGASYEQYF
j_gene: TRBJ2-4; v_gene: TRBV7-6; CDR3aa: CASSLGAGLAGQNIQYF
j_gene: TRBJ1-2; v_gene: TRBV19; CDR3aa: CASSPDSYGYTF
j_gene: TRBJ1-2; v_gene: TRBV4-3; CDR3aa: CASSQLTSGGYGYTF
j_gene: TRBJ1-1; v_gene: TRBV3-1/TRBV3-2; CDR3aa: CASTQFFGTEAFF
j_gene: TRBJ2-3; v_gene: TRBV6-6; CDR3aa: CASSYPQNTQYF
j_gene: TRBJ2-1; v_gene: TRBV19; CDR3aa: CASSSTSGRVNEQFF
j_gene: TRBJ2-6; v_gene: TRBV5-4; CDR3aa: CASSLRVAGANVLTF
j_gene: TRBJ2-7; v_gene: TRBV4-3; CDR3aa: CASSQDSASFYEQYF
j_gene: TRBJ2-1; v_gene: TRBV4-1; CDR3aa: CASSQTSGSHNEQFF
j_gene: TRBJ2-7; v_gene: TRBV4-2; CDR3aa: CASSQEEGQGRYEQYF
j_gene: TRBJ2-7; v_gene: TRBV30; CDR3aa: CAWSERGPRISYEQYF
j_gene: TRBJ2-7; v_gene: TRBV28; CDR3aa: CASSLASQGLGEQYF
j_gene: TRBJ2-2; v_gene: TRBV6-5; CDR3aa: CASGMGQFNTGELFF
j_gene: TRBJ2-3; v_gene: TRBV11-2; CDR3aa: CASGVRDTQYF
j_gene: TRBJ2-1; v_gene: TRBV11-3; CDR3aa: CASSFVLSGRANEQFF
j_gene: TRBJ2-2; v_gene: TRBV3-1/TRBV3-2; CDR3aa: CASSHRGELFF